The rows below give T cell receptor beta chains drawn from one sample of a study of blood T cell repertoires in COVID-19. The protocol was immunoSEQ multiplex PCR, while the TCRdb copy is restricted to in-frame clones and leaves out a portion. The profile covers almost 45,000 clones, with roughly 70% appearing a single time and about 60% taken by the ten largest. The sequenced material came from peripheral blood. These receptors originate from an older man with acute or convalescent COVID-19. Each CDR3 is given with its conserved first and last residue. D genes are given only for firm matches. A clone size is listed for some rows: how often the clone was seen (once, few, many), or a class if it is expanded.

cdr3_nt	cdr3_aa	v_call	j_call	clone_size	d_call
TGTGCCAGCAGTCGGACAGGGCCGATCGAGCAGTACTTC	CASSRTGPIEQYF	TRBV7-2	TRBJ2-7	NA	TRBD1
TGTGCCAGCAGCCAACAGGGCGAAGCTGAAGCTTTCTTT	CASSQQGEAEAFF	TRBV7-3	TRBJ1-1	NA	NA
TGTGCCACCAGGGCAGGGGATAGAACTGAAGCTTTCTTT	CATRAGDRTEAFF	TRBV24-1	TRBJ1-1	many	NA
TGTGCCAGCAGCCCAGCGGGAGATACGCAGTATTTT	CASSPAGDTQYF	TRBV7-9	TRBJ2-3	once	NA
TGTGCCAGCAGTCTACTAGTCAATGAGCAGTTCTTC	CASSLLVNEQFF	TRBV28	TRBJ2-1	NA	NA
TGCGCCAGCAGCCCACGGACTAGCGGGAGAACCGGGGAGCTGTTTTTT	CASSPRTSGRTGELFF	TRBV4-1	TRBJ2-2	NA	TRBD2
TGTGCCAGCGTAAGGGGGGGTGGGAATCAGCCCCAGCATTTT	CASVRGGGNQPQHF	TRBV28	TRBJ1-5	NA	NA
TGTGCCAGCAGCTTGTTGGGGGACAGAGCCTCTGGAAACACCATATATTTT	CASSLLGDRASGNTIYF	TRBV5-5	TRBJ1-3	NA	TRBD1
TGCAGCGTTGAAGGGGGCACCACAGATACGCAGTATTTT	CSVEGGTTDTQYF	TRBV29-1	TRBJ2-3	NA	NA
TGTGCCTGGAGTTCCCAGGGTTACGAGCAGTACTTC	CAWSSQGYEQYF	TRBV30	TRBJ2-7	NA	NA
TGTGCCATCAGTTTAGCAGGGAATACGCAGTATTTT	CAISLAGNTQYF	TRBV10-3	TRBJ2-3	NA	NA
TGTGCCAGCAGTGAGGGGGGGAGACGGTTAAATGAGCAGTTCTTC	CASSEGGRRLNEQFF	TRBV25-1	TRBJ2-1	NA	TRBD2